The rows below give T cell receptor beta chains drawn from one sample of a study of OX40 agonist ivuxolimab in advanced cancers. The protocol was immunoSEQ multiplex PCR, while the TCRdb copy is restricted to in-frame clones and leaves out a portion. In the table there are about 79,000 clones, just over 85% of which are singletons. Sequenced material: CD4+ or CD8+ T cells sorted from blood, taken in a trial of the OX40 agonist ivuxolimab. The receptor set was obtained from an adult with an advanced solid tumor such as melanoma, head and neck, liver or kidney cancer. Both conserved end residues are part of each CDR3. The D gene is left open where the match is weak. Rows may omit the clone size; those that give it use once, few, many or a size class.

>-|TRBV18|-|TRBJ1-1
CASSPGPSAPRNTEAFF
TGTGCCAGCTCACCAGGCCCCTCAGCTCCTAGGAACACTGAAGCTTTCTTT
>-|TRBV7-8|TRBD1|TRBJ2-2
CASSLSYRGQTGELFF
TGTGCCAGCAGCTTAAGTTACAGGGGGCAGACCGGGGAGCTGTTTTTT
>-|TRBV7-9|TRBD1|TRBJ1-2
CASSLSRPDRGRSYGYTF
TGTGCCAGCAGCTTAAGTAGGCCCGACAGGGGGCGAAGCTATGGCTACACCTTC
>few|TRBV28|TRBD1|TRBJ1-5
CASSPPPGQGRQPQHF
TGTGCCAGCAGCCCTCCTCCGGGACAGGGACGTCAGCCCCAGCATTTT
>-|TRBV27|-|TRBJ1-1
CASRKGLNMNTEAFF
TGTGCCAGCAGAAAGGGGCTAAACATGAACACTGAAGCTTTCTTT
>-|TRBV19|-|TRBJ2-3
CASSVRAISDTQYF
TGTGCCAGTAGTGTACGGGCCATTTCGGATACGCAGTATTTT
>-|TRBV5-1|TRBD1|TRBJ2-3
CASKQGAVTDTQYF
TGCGCCAGTAAACAGGGGGCGGTGACAGATACGCAGTATTTT
>-|TRBV29-1|TRBD2|TRBJ2-7
CSVDRPAGGPGEQYF
TGCAGCGTGGATCGACCGGCGGGAGGGCCTGGCGAGCAGTACTTC
>medium-sized|TRBV11-3|-|TRBJ1-2
CASSLSQVYGYTF
TGTGCCAGCAGCTTAAGCCAAGTCTATGGCTACACCTTC
>-|TRBV28|-|TRBJ2-3
CASSSTSSTQYF
TGTGCCAGCAGTTCAACTAGTTCAACGCAGTATTTT
>-|TRBV29-1|-|TRBJ2-1
CSGTGTGLFEQFF
TGCAGCGGGACCGGGACCGGGCTCTTTGAGCAGTTCTTC
>-|TRBV4-1|TRBD2|TRBJ2-7
CASSQDATSGRFSYEQYF
TGCGCCAGCAGCCAAGATGCCACTAGCGGGCGATTCTCCTACGAGCAGTACTTC
>-|TRBV5-1|TRBD2|TRBJ2-5
CASSLGSSGSVETQYF
TGCGCCAGCAGCTTGGGATCTAGCGGGAGTGTGGAGACCCAGTACTTC
>-|TRBV5-5|TRBD1|TRBJ1-6
CASSLPRGRDSPLHF
TGTGCCAGCAGCCTCCCGAGGGGGCGGGATTCACCCCTCCACTTT
>-|TRBV6-5|TRBD2|TRBJ2-3
CASRSGLGTDTQYF
TGTGCCAGCAGATCCGGACTAGGCACAGATACGCAGTATTTT
>-|TRBV10-2|-|TRBJ2-5
CASSVGWPQETQYF
TGCGCCAGCAGTGTTGGCTGGCCCCAAGAGACCCAGTACTTC
>-|TRBV7-3|TRBD2|TRBJ2-2
CASSSLAGGGTGELFF
TGTGCCAGCAGCTCGCTAGCGGGAGGAGGTACCGGGGAGCTGTTTTTT
>few|TRBV6-1|-|TRBJ2-7
CAVWASYEQYF
TGTGCCGTATGGGCGTCCTACGAGCAGTACTTC
>-|TRBV28|TRBD2|TRBJ2-3
CASSLLSSGGTQYF
TGTGCCAGCAGTTTATTGTCTAGCGGGGGTACGCAGTATTTT
>-|TRBV29-1|-|TRBJ1-3
CSSGGLGNTIYF
TGCAGCTCTGGGGGGTTAGGAAACACCATATATTTT
>-|TRBV21-1|-|TRBJ2-5
CASSNRETQYF
TGTGCCAGCAGCAACCGTGAGACCCAGTACTTC
>-|TRBV6-5|TRBD1|TRBJ1-1
CASRRDSSLNTEAFF
TGTGCCAGCCGAAGGGACAGCTCCTTAAACACTGAAGCTTTCTTT
>-|TRBV30|-|TRBJ1-3
CAWARMRGGGNTIYF
TGTGCCTGGGCGCGGATGAGGGGGGGAGGAAACACCATATATTTT
>-|TRBV6-5|-|TRBJ1-4
CASSYSGSINEKLFF
TGTGCCAGCAGTTACTCGGGCAGTATTAATGAAAAACTGTTTTTT
>-|TRBV18|-|TRBJ2-6
CASSPPVAGGVSGANVLTF
TGTGCCAGCTCACCACCGGTTGCTGGGGGCGTCTCTGGGGCCAACGTCCTGACTTTC